This record concerns one T cell receptor beta chain sequence. This clonotype was picked up many times. No antigen is known for it. No quality values exist for individual bases; no much larger clone is one base distant. Amplification of TCR beta CDR3 regions was carried out from RNA transcripts. The TCR CDR3 was subjected to a first round of RT-PCR using the HTBI primer set and the Qiagen OneStep RT-PCR kit. Libraries were constructed in a second round of multiplex PCR, after which size selection and purification were performed. Sequencing of the libraries was done on an Illumina HiSeq2000 using paired-end 100 bp reads. As for the authors' bioinformatics: SOAPnuke was used to process the raw data, with reads discarded if the reads contained adapters or uncalled bases, had a mean Phred below 15, or lacked an exact constant-primer or identifier match. High-quality paired reads were merged using COPE v1.2.5, and each unique nucleotide sequence was defined as a clonotype. MiTCR v1.1 was used to align clonotypes to the IMGT TRBV, TRBD and TRBJ reference segments. Only V-J combinations with frequency above 0.0001, covering 99.2% of repertoires, were analysed. The TCS score was defined as the ratio of F50 (clonal expansion) to E x V (chaos), calculated using BLOSUM62-based TCRdist between CDR3 peptides within each V-J. Welch's t-statistics and random forest reduced fewer than 550 V-J features to around 14, which were used in a naive Bayes classifier (R e1071). TCRdb reanalyzed the raw reads on its own, using fastp at Q25 for trimming and MiXCR for clone calling, and kept in-frame beta chains. One record per CDR3 amino acid sequence lists the most common genes and DNA. TCRdb's processing, not the study's, gives the V and J calls here. Recorded for this sample are around 250,000 distinct CDR3 sequences; 13% to 15% of them occurred a single time. 10% to 15% of the sample is held by the ten biggest clonotypes.

This specimen comes from a study of T cells in Graves' hyperthyroidism and ophthalmopathy (dated by TCRdb to between 2018 and 2021). Turning to the overall study: Peripheral blood samples were taken at the time of initial diagnosis, prior to any treatment. Once sampling was done, hyperthyroidism patients were given methimazole at a starting dose of 30 mg daily, whereas ophthalmopathy patients were given high-dose intravenous methylprednisolone. For training and testing, the roughly 100 patients in the discovery cohort were randomly divided in a 7:3 ratio. To identify TCR V-J signatures that set the groups apart, the researchers used a discovery cohort of roughly 100 patients, made up of roughly 40 with Graves' ophthalmopathy and some 56 with stable Graves' hyperthyroidism. Thyroid tissue and blood T-cell repertoires from several Graves' hyperthyroidism patients were also compared in the study. TCR Vbeta CDR3 sequencing of 120 to 150 peripheral blood samples (approximately 44 ophthalmopathy, over 70 hyperthyroidism and approximately 17 progressor patients) is reported in the paper. An independent validation cohort of 18 to 20 hyperthyroidism patients and about 16 patients who later progressed to ophthalmopathy tested prospective prediction of ophthalmopathy. Broad study findings and their caveats: A model built on a 13 V-J signature distinguished ophthalmopathy from stable hyperthyroidism, reaching roughly 88% sensitivity and around 82% specificity in cross-validation and 80%/75% in testing. In validation, the model predicted progression to ophthalmopathy with over 60% sensitivity and 72% to 75% specificity, a median of roughly seven months before onset. Most expanded thyroid clonotypes (frequency above 0.001) were also found in blood, which suggests that blood repertoires may mirror thyroid immune responses. Sample size was not statistically predetermined, and blinding of investigators to group allocation was not performed.

Hyperthyroidism patients were aged 18 to 65 years and newly diagnosed, with disease duration of less than 2 months. The study excluded patients with uncontrolled infections, other autoimmune diseases, pregnancy or lactation. Diagnoses relied on clinical symptoms, serum thyroxine and TRAb, thyroid ultrasound and orbital computed tomography. For progressor patients, blood was drawn at the first diagnosis of hyperthyroidism, before any ophthalmopathy symptoms had appeared. Ficoll-Paque density gradient centrifugation was used to isolate PBMCs from about 10 ml of fresh peripheral blood. Progressor patients were initially diagnosed with Graves' hyperthyroidism and developed ophthalmopathy during follow-up. Total RNA was extracted with Trizol reagent, and quality was checked on an Agilent 2100 Bioanalyzer. Spanning cysteine to phenylalanine, the CDR3 consists of 15 amino acids. Here the CDR3 DNA is all that survives: 45 bases in frame from base 1. The germline V gene supplies CDR1 SGHAT and CDR2 FQNNGV. V is pared back by 0 bases and J by 6 bases, with 15 bases lying between the germline termini.

The sequence was collected from a woman aged 40-49 years with Graves' hyperthyroidism that later progressed to Graves' ophthalmopathy. The chain uses TRBV11-2 and TRBJ2-7; TRBD2 is perhaps the D gene, given 6 matching bases. The sequencing input was blood. At the DNA level, the sequence is TGTGCCAGCAGCTTAGATCTGGGGGGAGCAGGCGAGCAGTACTTC. Translation gives CASSLDLGGAGEQYF.